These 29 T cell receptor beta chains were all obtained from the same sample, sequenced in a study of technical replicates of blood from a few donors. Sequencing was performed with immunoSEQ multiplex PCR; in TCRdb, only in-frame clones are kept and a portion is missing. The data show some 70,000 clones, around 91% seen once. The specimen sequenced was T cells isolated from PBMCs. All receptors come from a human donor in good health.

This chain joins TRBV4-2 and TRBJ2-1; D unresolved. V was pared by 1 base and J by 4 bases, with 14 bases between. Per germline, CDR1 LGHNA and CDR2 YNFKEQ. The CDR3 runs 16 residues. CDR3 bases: TGTGCCAGCAGCCAAGTGGTAGTCCCACTTTACAATGAGCAGTTCTTC. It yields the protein CASSQVVVPLYNEQFF.

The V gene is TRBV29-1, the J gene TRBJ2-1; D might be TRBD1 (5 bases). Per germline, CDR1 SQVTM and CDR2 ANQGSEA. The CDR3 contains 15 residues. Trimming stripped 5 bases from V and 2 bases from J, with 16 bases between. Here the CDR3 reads CSVRPGILPYNEQFF. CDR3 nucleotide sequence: TGCAGCGTTAGGCCAGGGATTCTACCCTACAATGAGCAGTTCTTC.

CDR3 residues: CASSGPRAFF. As DNA, the CDR3 is TGTGCCAGCAGTGGCCCTAGAGCTTTCTTT. This chain uses TRBV6-1 with TRBJ1-1; D unclear. V was trimmed by 4 bases and J by 10 bases, leaving 7 bases between them. This CDR3 is 10 amino acids long. Germline CDR1 and CDR2: MNHNS and SASEGT.

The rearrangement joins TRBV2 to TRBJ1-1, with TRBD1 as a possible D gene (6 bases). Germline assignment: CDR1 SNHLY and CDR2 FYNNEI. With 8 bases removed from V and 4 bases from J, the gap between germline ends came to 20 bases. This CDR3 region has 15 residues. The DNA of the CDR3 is TGTGCCAGCGCTAAAACGGGGGGGGCCCGCACTGAAGCTTTCTTT. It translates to CASAKTGGARTEAFF.

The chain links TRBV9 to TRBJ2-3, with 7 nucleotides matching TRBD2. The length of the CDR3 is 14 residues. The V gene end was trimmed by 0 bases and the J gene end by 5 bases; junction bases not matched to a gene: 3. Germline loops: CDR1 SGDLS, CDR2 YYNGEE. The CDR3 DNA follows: TGTGCCAGCAGCGTAGTCGCTAGCGGAGATACGCAGTATTTT. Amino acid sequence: CASSVVASGDTQYF.

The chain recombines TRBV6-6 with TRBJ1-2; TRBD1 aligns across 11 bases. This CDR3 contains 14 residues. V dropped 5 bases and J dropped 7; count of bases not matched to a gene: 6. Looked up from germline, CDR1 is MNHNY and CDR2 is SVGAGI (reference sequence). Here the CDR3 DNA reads TGTGCCAGCAGTGCCGGGACAGGGGGACGTGGCTACACCTTC. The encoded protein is CASSAGTGGRGYTF.

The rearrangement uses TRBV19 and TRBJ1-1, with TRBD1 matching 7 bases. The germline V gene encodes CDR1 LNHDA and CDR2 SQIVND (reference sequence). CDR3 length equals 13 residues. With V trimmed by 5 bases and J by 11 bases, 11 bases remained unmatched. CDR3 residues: CASSVLVEQGAFF. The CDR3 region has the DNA TGTGCCAGTAGTGTTCTAGTTGAACAGGGGGCTTTCTTT. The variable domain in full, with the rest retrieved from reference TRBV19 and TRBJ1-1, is DGGITQSPKYLFRKEGQNVTLSCEQNLNHDAMYWYRQDPGQGLRLIYYSQIVNDFQKGDIAEGYSVSREKKESFPLTVTSAQKNPTAFYLCASSVLVEQGAFFGQGTRLTVV.

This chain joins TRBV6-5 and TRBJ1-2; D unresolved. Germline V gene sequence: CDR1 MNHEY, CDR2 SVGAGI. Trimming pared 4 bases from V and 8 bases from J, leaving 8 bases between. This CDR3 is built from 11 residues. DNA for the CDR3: TGTGCCAGCAGTTCTGTGAGCGGCTACACCTTC. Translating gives CASSSVSGYTF.

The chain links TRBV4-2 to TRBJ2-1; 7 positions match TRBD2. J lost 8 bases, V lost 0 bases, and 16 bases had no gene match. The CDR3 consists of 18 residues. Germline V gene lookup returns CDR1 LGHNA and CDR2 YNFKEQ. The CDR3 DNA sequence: TGTGCCAGCAGCCAAGATGGTGGGCGGGAGCTTTCCTGGGATGAGCAGTTCTTC. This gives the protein CASSQDGGRELSWDEQFF.

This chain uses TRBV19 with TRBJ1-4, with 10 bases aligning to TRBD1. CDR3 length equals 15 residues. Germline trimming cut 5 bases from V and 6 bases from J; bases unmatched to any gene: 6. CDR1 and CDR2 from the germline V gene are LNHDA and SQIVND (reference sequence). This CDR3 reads CASSDRGTGDEKLFF. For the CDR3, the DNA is TGTGCCAGTAGTGACCGAGGGACAGGGGATGAAAAACTGTTTTTT.

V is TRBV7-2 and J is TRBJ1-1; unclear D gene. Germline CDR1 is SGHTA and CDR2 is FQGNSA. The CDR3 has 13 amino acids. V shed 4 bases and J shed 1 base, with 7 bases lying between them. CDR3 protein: CASSSYTNTEAFF. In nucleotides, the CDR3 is TGTGCCAGCAGCTCTTACACGAACACTGAAGCTTTCTTT.

The CDR3 loop is CASSMAGSFNQPQHF. The DNA of the CDR3 is TGTGCCAGTAGTATGGCAGGCTCGTTCAATCAGCCCCAGCATTTT. The chain uses TRBV19 and TRBJ1-5; no definite D call. Germline V gene sequence: CDR1 LNHDA, CDR2 SQIVND (reference sequence). The CDR3 contains 15 residues. V was pared by 3 bases and J by 3 bases, with 12 bases between.

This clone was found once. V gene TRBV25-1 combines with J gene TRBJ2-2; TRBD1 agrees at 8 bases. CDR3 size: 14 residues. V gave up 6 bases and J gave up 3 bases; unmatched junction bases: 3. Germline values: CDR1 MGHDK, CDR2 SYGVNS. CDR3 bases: TGTGCCAGCAGACAGGACAGGGACACCGGGGAGCTGTTTTTT. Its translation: CASRQDRDTGELFF.

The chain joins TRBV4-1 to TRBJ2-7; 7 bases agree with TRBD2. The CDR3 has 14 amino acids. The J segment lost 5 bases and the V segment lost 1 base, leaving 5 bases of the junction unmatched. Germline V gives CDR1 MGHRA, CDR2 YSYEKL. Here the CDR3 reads CASSQGGGRDEQYF. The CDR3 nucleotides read TGCGCCAGCAGCCAAGGAGGCGGGAGAGACGAGCAGTACTTC.

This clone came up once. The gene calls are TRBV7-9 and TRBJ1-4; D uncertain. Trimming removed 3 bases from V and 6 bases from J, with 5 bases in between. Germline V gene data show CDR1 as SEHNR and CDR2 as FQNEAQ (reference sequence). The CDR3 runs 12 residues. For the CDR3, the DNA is TGTGCCAGCAGCTTGGCCTATGAAAAACTGTTTTTT. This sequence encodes CASSLAYEKLFF. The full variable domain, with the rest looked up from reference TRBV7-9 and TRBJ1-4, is DTGVSQNPRHKITKRGQNVTFRCDPISEHNRLYWYRQTLGQGPEFLTYFQNEAQLEKSRLLSDRFSAERPKGSFSTLEIQRTEQGDSAMYLCASSLAYEKLFFGSGTQLSVL.

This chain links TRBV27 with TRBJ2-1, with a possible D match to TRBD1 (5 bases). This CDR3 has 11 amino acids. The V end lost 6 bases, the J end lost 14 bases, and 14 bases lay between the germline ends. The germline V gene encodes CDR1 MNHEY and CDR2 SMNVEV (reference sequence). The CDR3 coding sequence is TGTGCCAGCAGAGGGCAGGGTAAGGAGTTCTTC. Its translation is CASRGQGKEFF.

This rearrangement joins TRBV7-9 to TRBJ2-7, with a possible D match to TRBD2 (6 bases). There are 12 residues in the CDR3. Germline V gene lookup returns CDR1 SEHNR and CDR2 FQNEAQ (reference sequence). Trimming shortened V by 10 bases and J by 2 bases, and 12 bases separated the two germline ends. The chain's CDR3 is CATGAGTYEQYF. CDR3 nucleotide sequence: TGTGCCACTGGGGCGGGAACCTACGAGCAGTACTTC.

CDR3 in DNA: TGTGCCAGTAGTATTAGGCAGGGGGTGTTCGAGCAGTACTTC. Translating it yields CASSIRQGVFEQYF. The chain recombines TRBV19 with TRBJ2-7, with TRBD1 identical over 7 bases. Germline CDR1 and CDR2: LNHDA and SQIVND (reference sequence). The ends lost 3 bases at V and 6 bases at J; junction bases unmatched: 8. The CDR3 sequence is 14 residues long. The full variable domain, in which reference TRBV19 and TRBJ2-7 provide the parts outside the CDR3, is DGGITQSPKYLFRKEGQNVTLSCEQNLNHDAMYWYRQDPGQGLRLIYYSQIVNDFQKGDIAEGYSVSREKKESFPLTVTSAQKNPTAFYLCASSIRQGVFEQYFGPGTRLTVT.

CDR3 region: CASSQWRVNVGTNEKLFF. The CDR3 coding sequence is TGCGCCAGCAGCCAGTGGAGGGTTAATGTTGGGACTAATGAAAAACTGTTTTTT. The chain combines TRBV4-3 with TRBJ1-4, with D unresolved. Germline-derived CDR1 and CDR2 are LGHNA and YSLEER. Trimming left V 3 bases short and J 2 bases short, with 19 bases between. The CDR3 is made up of 18 amino acids.

The CDR3 DNA reads as TGTGCCAGCCGCGGGACTAGCGGGAGTAAGCAGTACTTC. It yields the protein CASRGTSGSKQYF. The V and J genes are TRBV6-5 and TRBJ2-7, with 14 bases fitting TRBD2. Losses at the gene ends were 8 bases for V and 8 bases for J; bases not matched to a gene: 5. The germline V gene encodes CDR1 MNHEY and CDR2 SVGAGI. This CDR3 has 13 residues.

Here the CDR3 DNA reads TGTGCCAGCAGTGCGGACATCAATCAGCCCCAGCATTTT. It yields the protein CASSADINQPQHF. This chain connects TRBV6-4 to TRBJ1-5, with a possible D match to TRBD1 (5 bases). The V end lost 4 bases, the J end lost 3 bases, and 7 bases lay between the germline ends. CDR1 and CDR2 from the germline V gene are MRHNA and SNTAGT. This CDR3 spans 13 amino acids.

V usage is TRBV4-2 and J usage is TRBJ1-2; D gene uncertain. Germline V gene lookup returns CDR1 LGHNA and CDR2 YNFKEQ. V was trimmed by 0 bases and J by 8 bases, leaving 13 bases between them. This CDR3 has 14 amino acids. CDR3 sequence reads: CASSQDGPGEGYTF. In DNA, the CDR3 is TGTGCCAGCAGCCAAGATGGCCCGGGAGAGGGCTACACCTTC.

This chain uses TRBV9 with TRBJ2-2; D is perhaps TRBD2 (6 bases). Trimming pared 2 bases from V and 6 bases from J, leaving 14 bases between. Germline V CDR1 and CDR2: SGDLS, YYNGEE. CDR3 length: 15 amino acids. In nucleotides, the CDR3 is TGTGCCAGCAGCGTTGGCGGGACCACCGCCGGGGAGCTGTTTTTT. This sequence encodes CASSVGGTTAGELFF.

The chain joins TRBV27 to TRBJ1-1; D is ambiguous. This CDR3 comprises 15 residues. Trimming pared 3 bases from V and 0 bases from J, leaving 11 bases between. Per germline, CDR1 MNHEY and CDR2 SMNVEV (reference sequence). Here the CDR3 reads CASSLREGLNTEAFF. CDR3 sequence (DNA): TGTGCCAGCAGTTTGAGGGAGGGCCTGAACACTGAAGCTTTCTTT.

DNA for the CDR3: TGTGCCAGCAGCCAAGGGGGAACGTACAATGAGCAGTTCTTC. Encoded protein: CASSQGGTYNEQFF. This chain uses TRBV13 with TRBJ2-1; D possibly corresponds to TRBD1 (6 bases). Germline CDR1 and CDR2: PRHDT and FYEKMQ (reference sequence). V was clipped by 5 bases and J by 4 bases, with 12 bases between them. The CDR3 loop spans 14 amino acids. Looking up the rest from reference TRBV13 and TRBJ2-1 gives the full variable domain: AAGVIQSPRHLIKEKRETATLKCYPIPRHDTVYWYQQGPGQDPQFLISFYEKMQSDKGSIPDRFSAQQFSDYHSELNMSSLELGDSALYFCASSQGGTYNEQFFGPGTRLTVL.

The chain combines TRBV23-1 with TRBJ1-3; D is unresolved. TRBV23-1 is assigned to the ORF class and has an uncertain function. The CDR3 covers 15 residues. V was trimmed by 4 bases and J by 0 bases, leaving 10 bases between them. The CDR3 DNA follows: TGCGCCAGCAGTCTAGCGGCCTGCTCTGGAAACACCATATATTTT. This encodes CASSLAACSGNTIYF.

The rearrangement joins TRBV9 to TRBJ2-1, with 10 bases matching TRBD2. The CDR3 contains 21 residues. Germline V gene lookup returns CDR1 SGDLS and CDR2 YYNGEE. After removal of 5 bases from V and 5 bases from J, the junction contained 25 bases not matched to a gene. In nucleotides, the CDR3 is TGTGCCAGCAGTTTAGGGGGGCTAGCGGGAGCCAGAACCCAAATAAACAATGAGCAGTTCTTC. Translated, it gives CASSLGGLAGARTQINNEQFF.

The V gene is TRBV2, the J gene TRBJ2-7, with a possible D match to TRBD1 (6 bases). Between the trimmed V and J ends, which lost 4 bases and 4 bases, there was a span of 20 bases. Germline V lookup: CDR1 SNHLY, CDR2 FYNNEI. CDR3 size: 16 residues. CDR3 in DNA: TGTGCCAGCAGTGGGGGGCACTCCGGGACAACTTACGAGCAGTACTTC. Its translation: CASSGGHSGTTYEQYF.

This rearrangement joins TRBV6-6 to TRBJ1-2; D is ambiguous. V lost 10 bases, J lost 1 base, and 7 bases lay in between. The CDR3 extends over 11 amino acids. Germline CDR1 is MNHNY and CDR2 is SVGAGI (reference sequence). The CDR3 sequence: CATEDNYGYTF. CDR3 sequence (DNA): TGTGCCACCGAGGATAACTATGGCTACACCTTC.